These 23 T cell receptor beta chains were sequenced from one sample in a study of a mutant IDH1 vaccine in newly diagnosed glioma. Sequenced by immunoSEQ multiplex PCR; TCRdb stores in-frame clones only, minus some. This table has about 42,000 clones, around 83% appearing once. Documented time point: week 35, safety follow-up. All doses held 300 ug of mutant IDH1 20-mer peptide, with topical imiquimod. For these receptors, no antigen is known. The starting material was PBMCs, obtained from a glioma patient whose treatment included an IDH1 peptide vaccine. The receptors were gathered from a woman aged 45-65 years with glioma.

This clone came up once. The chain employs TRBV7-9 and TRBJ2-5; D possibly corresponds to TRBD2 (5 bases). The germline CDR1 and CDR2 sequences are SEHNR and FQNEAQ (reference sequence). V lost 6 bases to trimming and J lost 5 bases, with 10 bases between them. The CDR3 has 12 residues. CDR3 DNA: TGTGCCAGCAGTTTGGACTTTGAGACCCAGTACTTC. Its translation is CASSLDFETQYF.

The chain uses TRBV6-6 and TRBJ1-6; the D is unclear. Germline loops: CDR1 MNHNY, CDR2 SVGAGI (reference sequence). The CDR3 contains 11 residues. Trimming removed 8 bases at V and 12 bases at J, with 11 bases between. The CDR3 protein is CASRLSGPLHF. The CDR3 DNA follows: TGTGCCAGCCGCTTATCGGGACCCCTCCACTTT.

The CDR3 here is CASSRTGGYEQYF. The CDR3 coding sequence is TGTGCCAGCAGTAGGACAGGGGGCTACGAGCAGTACTTC. The gene calls are TRBV28 and TRBJ2-7, with TRBD1 identical over 10 bases. The CDR3 spans 13 residues. The germline gives CDR1 MDHEN, CDR2 SYDVKM. Trimming cost V 5 bases and J 3 bases; bases outside gene matches: 1.

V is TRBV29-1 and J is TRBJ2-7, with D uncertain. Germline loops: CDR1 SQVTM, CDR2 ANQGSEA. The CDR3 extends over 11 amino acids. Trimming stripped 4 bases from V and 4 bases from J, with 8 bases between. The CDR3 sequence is CSVVEFYEQYF. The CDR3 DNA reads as TGCAGCGTTGTGGAGTTTTACGAGCAGTACTTC.

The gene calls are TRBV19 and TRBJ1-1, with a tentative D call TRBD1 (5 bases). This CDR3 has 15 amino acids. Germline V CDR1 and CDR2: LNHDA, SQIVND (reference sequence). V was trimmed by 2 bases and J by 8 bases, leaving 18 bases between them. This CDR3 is CASSIWDRWNSEAFF. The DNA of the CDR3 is TGTGCCAGTAGTATATGGGACCGGTGGAATAGCGAAGCTTTCTTT.

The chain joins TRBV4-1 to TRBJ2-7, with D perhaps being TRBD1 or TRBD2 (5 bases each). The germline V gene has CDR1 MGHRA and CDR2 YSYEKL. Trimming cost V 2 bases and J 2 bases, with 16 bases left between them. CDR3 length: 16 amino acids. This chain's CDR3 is CASSQPQGRGAYEQYF. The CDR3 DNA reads TGCGCCAGCAGCCAACCCCAGGGCCGGGGCGCCTACGAGCAGTACTTC.

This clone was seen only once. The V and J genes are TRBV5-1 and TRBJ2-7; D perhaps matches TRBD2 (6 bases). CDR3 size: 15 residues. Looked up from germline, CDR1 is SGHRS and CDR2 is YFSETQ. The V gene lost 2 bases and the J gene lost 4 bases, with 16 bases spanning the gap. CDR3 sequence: CASSFEPGLAYEQYF. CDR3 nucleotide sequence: TGCGCCAGCAGCTTCGAACCGGGACTGGCATACGAGCAGTACTTC.

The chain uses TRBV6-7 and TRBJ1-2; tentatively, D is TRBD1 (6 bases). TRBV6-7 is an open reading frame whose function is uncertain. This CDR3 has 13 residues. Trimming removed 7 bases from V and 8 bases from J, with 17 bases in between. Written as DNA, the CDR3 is TGTGCCAGCACCGAGTGGGGGGCTGGGGGCTACACCTTC. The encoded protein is CASTEWGAGGYTF.

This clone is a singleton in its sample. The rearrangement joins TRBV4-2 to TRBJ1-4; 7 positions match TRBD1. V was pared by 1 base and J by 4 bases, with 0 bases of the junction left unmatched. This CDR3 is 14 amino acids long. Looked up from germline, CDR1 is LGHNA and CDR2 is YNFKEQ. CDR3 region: CASSQGDSNEKLFF. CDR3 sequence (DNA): TGTGCCAGCAGCCAAGGGGACAGTAATGAAAAACTGTTTTTT.

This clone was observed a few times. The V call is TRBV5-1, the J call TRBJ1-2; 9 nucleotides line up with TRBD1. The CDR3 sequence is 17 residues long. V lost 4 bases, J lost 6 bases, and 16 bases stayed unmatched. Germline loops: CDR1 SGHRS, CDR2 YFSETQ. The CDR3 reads CASSPQGQGGVGDGYTF. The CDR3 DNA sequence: TGCGCCAGCAGCCCTCAGGGACAGGGAGGTGTAGGGGATGGCTACACCTTC.

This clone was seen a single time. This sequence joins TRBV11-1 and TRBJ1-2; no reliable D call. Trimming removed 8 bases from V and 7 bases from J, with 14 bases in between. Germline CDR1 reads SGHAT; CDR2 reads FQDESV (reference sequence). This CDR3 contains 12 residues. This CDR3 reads CASSGVASGYTF. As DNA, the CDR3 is TGTGCCAGCTCTGGGGTAGCAAGTGGCTACACCTTC.

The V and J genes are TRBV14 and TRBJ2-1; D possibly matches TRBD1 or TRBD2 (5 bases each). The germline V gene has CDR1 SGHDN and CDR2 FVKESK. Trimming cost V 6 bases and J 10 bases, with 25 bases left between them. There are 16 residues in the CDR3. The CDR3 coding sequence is TGTGCCAGCAGTCCTCCCGTATCGGCAGGGTGGGGGGAGCAGTTCTTC. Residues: CASSPPVSAGWGEQFF.

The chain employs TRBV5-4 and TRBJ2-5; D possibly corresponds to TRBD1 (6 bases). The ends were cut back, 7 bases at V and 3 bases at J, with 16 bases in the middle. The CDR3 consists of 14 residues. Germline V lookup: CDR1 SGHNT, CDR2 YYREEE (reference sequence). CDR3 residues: CASGKNTGKETQYF. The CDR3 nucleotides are TGTGCCAGCGGGAAAAATACAGGGAAAGAGACCCAGTACTTC. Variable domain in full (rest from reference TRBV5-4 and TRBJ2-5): ETGVTQSPTHLIKTRGQQVTLRCSSQSGHNTVSWYQQALGQGPQFIFQYYREEENGRGNFPPRFSGLQFPNYSSELNVNALELDDSALYLCASGKNTGKETQYFGPGTRLLVL.

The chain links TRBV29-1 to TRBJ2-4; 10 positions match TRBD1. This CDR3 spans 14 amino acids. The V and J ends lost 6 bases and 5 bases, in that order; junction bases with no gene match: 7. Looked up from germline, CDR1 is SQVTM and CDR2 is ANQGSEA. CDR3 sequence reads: CSVGGQGIQNIQYF. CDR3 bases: TGCAGCGTAGGGGGACAGGGGATCCAAAACATTCAGTACTTC.

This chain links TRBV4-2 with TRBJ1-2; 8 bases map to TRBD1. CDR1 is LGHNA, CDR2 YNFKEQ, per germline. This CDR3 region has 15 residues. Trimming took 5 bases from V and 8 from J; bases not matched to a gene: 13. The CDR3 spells CASSGWTGSPEGYTF. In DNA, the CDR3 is TGTGCCAGCAGCGGATGGACAGGGTCTCCGGAGGGCTACACCTTC.

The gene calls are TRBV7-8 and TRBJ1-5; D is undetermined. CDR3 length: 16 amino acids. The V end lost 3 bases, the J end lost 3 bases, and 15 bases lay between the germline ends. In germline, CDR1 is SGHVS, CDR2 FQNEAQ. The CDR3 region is CASSFFVRGHNQPQHF. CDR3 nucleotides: TGTGCCAGCAGCTTCTTCGTTCGAGGGCACAATCAGCCCCAGCATTTT.

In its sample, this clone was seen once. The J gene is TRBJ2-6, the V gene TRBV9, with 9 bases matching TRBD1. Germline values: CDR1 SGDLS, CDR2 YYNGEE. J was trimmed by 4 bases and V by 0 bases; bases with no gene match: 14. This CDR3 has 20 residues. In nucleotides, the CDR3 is TGTGCCAGCAGCGTAGAGTCTACAGGGGGCGTTGGGTCCGGGGCCAACGTCCTGACTTTC. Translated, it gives CASSVESTGGVGSGANVLTF.

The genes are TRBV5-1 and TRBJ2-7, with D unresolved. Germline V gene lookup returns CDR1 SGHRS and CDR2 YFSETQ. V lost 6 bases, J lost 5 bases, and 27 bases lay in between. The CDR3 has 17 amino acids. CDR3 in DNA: TGCGCCAGCACGGCGCAGGCTCCAAAGACCTCAGTCGACGAGCAGTACTTC. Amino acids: CASTAQAPKTSVDEQYF.

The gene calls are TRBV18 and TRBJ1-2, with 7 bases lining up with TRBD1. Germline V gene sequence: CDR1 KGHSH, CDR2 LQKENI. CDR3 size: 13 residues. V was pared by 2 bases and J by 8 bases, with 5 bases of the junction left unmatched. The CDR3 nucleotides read TGTGCCAGCTCACCAAGGGACAGTGGGGGCTACACCTTC. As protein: CASSPRDSGGYTF.

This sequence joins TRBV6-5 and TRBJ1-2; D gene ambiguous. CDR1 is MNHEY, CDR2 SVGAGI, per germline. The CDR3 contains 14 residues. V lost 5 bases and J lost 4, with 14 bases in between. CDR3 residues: CASSRAARGYGYTF. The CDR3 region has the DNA TGTGCCAGCAGTCGTGCAGCCCGGGGCTATGGCTACACCTTC.

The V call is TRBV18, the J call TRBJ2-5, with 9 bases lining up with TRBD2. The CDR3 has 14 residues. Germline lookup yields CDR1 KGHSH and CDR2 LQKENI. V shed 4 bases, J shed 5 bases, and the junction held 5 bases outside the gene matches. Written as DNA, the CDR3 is TGTGCCAGCTCACTAGCGGGGGCCGGGGAGACCCAGTACTTC. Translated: CASSLAGAGETQYF.

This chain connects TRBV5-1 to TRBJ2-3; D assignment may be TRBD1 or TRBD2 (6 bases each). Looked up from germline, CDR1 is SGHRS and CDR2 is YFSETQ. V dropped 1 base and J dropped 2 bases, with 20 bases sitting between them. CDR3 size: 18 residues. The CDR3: CASSLSLMRGDFTDTQYF. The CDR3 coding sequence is TGCGCCAGCAGCTTGTCTTTGATGAGGGGGGACTTCACAGATACGCAGTATTTT. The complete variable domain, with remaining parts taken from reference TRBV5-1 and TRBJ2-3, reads KAGVTQTPRYLIKTRGQQVTLSCSPISGHRSVSWYQQTPGQGLQFLFEYFSETQRNKGNFPGRFSGRQFSNSRSEMNVSTLELGDSALYLCASSLSLMRGDFTDTQYFGPGTRLTVL.

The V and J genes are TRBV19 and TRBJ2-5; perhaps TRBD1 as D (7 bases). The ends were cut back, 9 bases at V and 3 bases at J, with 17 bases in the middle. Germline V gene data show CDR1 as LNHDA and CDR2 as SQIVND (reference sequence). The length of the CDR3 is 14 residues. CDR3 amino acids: CASSKGGTEETQYF. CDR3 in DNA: TGTGCCAGCTCTAAAGGGGGGACAGAAGAGACCCAGTACTTC.